These T cell receptor beta chains were read from a single sample in a study of T-cell reconstitution after alpha-beta-depleted transplantation in children. TCRdb processed the PCR reads anew with MiXCR; each CDR3 protein has one entry. The sample comprises more than 85,000 distinct CDR3 sequences, 9% to 12% of which are singletons, and about 8.8% rests with the top ten. The specimen was PBMCs from the stem cell graft donor, collected from the stem cell graft. These receptors were taken from a human donor who donated a stem cell graft to a child with acute lymphoblastic leukemia. Each CDR3 is given with its conserved first and last residue. Fields, in order: J gene, V gene, clone size, D gene, CDR3 DNA, CDR3 protein. A D gene is named only where the DNA matches it firmly. For some rows the clone size is stated as once, few or many, or as a class when expanded; others skip it.

TRBJ1-2 | TRBV9 | many | . | TGTGCCAGCAGCGTAGGGGGCGCTTCGTCAGGCTACACCTTC | CASSVGGASSGYTF
TRBJ2-3 | TRBV7-9 | few | TRBD2 | TGTGCCGGCAGCTCCGGACTAGCGGGAGGGATCACAGATACGCAGTATTTT | CAGSSGLAGGITDTQYF
TRBJ2-5 | TRBV21-1 | . | . | TGTGCCAGCAGCGGCCGGTGGACAGGGAAAGGAGAGACCCAGTACTTC | CASSGRWTGKGETQYF
TRBJ2-7 | TRBV29-1 | many | . | TGCAGCGCCTTTGGCCAGGAGGGATCCTACGAGCAGTACTTC | CSAFGQEGSYEQYF
TRBJ1-2 | TRBV27 | many | . | TGTGCCAGCAGTTTCCGGGATAACTATGGCTACACCTTC | CASSFRDNYGYTF
TRBJ2-7 | TRBV12-3/TRBV12-4 | . | . | TGTGCCAGCAGTTTATCCGGGGTCCTCGAGTTCCAGTACTTC | CASSLSGVLEFQYF
TRBJ2-5 | TRBV12-3/TRBV12-4 | many | . | TGTGCCAGCAGTTATTTGGGGCCCGAAGAGACCCAGTACTTC | CASSYLGPEETQYF
TRBJ2-2 | TRBV20-1 | many | . | TGCAGTGCCCACCCACGGGTAAACACCGGGGAGCTGTTTTTT | CSAHPRVNTGELFF
TRBJ2-5 | TRBV20-1 | many | . | TGCAGTGCAACTCTAGCAGGGACCCAGTACTTC | CSATLAGTQYF
TRBJ1-5 | TRBV6-5 | many | . | TGTGCCAGCAGTTATCCGACCGAGTATAGCAATCAGCCCCAGCATTTT | CASSYPTEYSNQPQHF
TRBJ2-7 | TRBV3-1 | many | . | TGTGCCAGCAGTCATAGAGGCCTTTACGAGCAGTACTTC | CASSHRGLYEQYF
TRBJ2-6 | TRBV10-3 | many | . | TGTGCCATCAGTGAGGTGCTAGCATGGGGCCCTGGGGCCAACGTCCTGACTTTC | CAISEVLAWGPGANVLTF
TRBJ2-7 | TRBV6-5 | many | TRBD1 | TGTGCCAGCAGTCGGGACAGCTACGAGCAGTACTTC | CASSRDSYEQYF
TRBJ2-7 | TRBV4-1 | many | . | TGCGCCAGCAGCCTCAGAACGGGACTCTCCTACGAGCAGTACTTC | CASSLRTGLSYEQYF
TRBJ1-4 | TRBV28 | many | . | TGTGCCAGCAGTTTATCCCGGGCTAATGAAAAACTGTTTTTT | CASSLSRANEKLFF
TRBJ2-1 | TRBV18 | many | . | TGTGCCAGCTCACCGCAGGGGATACGGGACAATGAGCAGTTCTTC | CASSPQGIRDNEQFF
TRBJ1-5 | TRBV12-3/TRBV12-4 | medium-sized | . | TGTGCCAGCAGTTTAAAAGGAGCTAATCAGCCCCAGCATTTT | CASSLKGANQPQHF
TRBJ2-7 | TRBV18 | . | . | TGTGCCAGCTCACCACCGGGCATAGTCTACGAGCAGTACTTC | CASSPPGIVYEQYF
TRBJ1-4 | TRBV27 | many | . | TGTGCCAGCAGTTCAGGGCTTGGGGTGGGTGAAAAACTGTTTTTT | CASSSGLGVGEKLFF
TRBJ2-5 | TRBV12-5 | many | TRBD1 | TGTGCTAGTGGTACGAGGGGACAGGGGGAGACCCAGTACTTC | CASGTRGQGETQYF
TRBJ2-5 | TRBV7-2 | many | TRBD2 | TGTGCCAGCAGCCCACTAGCGGGAGCGAGGGAGGCCCAGTACTTC | CASSPLAGAREAQYF
TRBJ2-1 | TRBV5-1 | many | TRBD2 | TGCGCCAGCAGCCTAGCGGTGTACAATGAGCAGTTCTTC | CASSLAVYNEQFF
TRBJ2-3 | TRBV12-3/TRBV12-4 | many | . | TGTGCCAGCAGACTTGGTGCAGGGGCAGATACGCAGTATTTT | CASRLGAGADTQYF
TRBJ1-2 | TRBV29-1 | many | TRBD1 | TGCAGCGCTGAGGACAGGGACTATGGCTACACCTTC | CSAEDRDYGYTF
TRBJ2-3 | TRBV6-1 | many | TRBD1 | TGTGCCAGGAGACAGGGGACGTCTGGAGGGACTAGCACAGATACGCAGTATTTT | CARRQGTSGGTSTDTQYF
TRBJ2-7 | TRBV29-1 | many | TRBD1 | TGCAGCGTCCAAGGAGTGGCAGGGGGCGAGCAGTACTTC | CSVQGVAGGEQYF
TRBJ1-2 | TRBV7-2 | many | . | TGTGCCAGCAGCTTGATGGGGCAGACCGAGTTCTCTGGCTACACCTTC | CASSLMGQTEFSGYTF
TRBJ2-2 | TRBV7-2 | many | TRBD2 | TGTGCCAGCAGATCCGGGAGCGGGACCACCGGGGAGCTGTTTTTT | CASRSGSGTTGELFF
TRBJ2-5 | TRBV28 | many | . | TGTGCCAGTGGGGGGACTTTACAAGAGACCCAGTACTTC | CASGGTLQETQYF
TRBJ2-5 | TRBV12-3/TRBV12-4 | many | . | TGTGCCAGCAGTGACGGACAGTACCAAGAGACCCAGTACTTC | CASSDGQYQETQYF
TRBJ2-3 | TRBV12-3/TRBV12-4 | many | . | TGTGCCAGCAGGCCTTTAGCGTTCGGAACAGATACGCAGTATTTT | CASRPLAFGTDTQYF
TRBJ1-6 | TRBV20-1 | many | TRBD1 | TGCAGTGCTAAACAGGGGAATTCACCCCTCCACTTT | CSAKQGNSPLHF
TRBJ1-5 | TRBV12-3/TRBV12-4 | many | . | TGTGCCAGCAGTCCCTCACGGGGCGGTCACAATCAGCCCCAGCATTTT | CASSPSRGGHNQPQHF
TRBJ2-5 | TRBV20-1 | many | . | TGCAGTGCTGACCCCCTAATATCCGGCCAAGAGACCCAGTACTTC | CSADPLISGQETQYF
TRBJ2-3 | TRBV7-9 | many | . | TGTGCCAGCAGCTCTCCAATGTGGGATACGCAGTATTTT | CASSSPMWDTQYF
TRBJ2-2 | TRBV5-1 | many | TRBD1 | TGCGCCAGCAGCACGGGACAGGGGTACACCGGGGAGCTGTTTTTT | CASSTGQGYTGELFF
TRBJ2-3 | TRBV7-9 | many | . | TGTGCCAGCAGCTTAGCCCCTGGGGGTCGAGGCACAGATACGCAGTATTTT | CASSLAPGGRGTDTQYF
TRBJ2-5 | TRBV5-1 | many | TRBD2 | TGCGCCAGCAGCCCGGCCAGGGCTAGCGGGGGGATGGGGTCGGAGACCCAGTACTTC | CASSPARASGGMGSETQYF
TRBJ2-5 | TRBV28 | few | . | TGTGCCAGCAGTTTCGAGTCAGGGAGACAAGAGACCCAGTACTTC | CASSFESGRQETQYF
TRBJ2-7 | TRBV20-1 | many | . | TGCAGTGCTAGAGCCGTAAACTCATCCCCCTACGAGCAGTACTTC | CSARAVNSSPYEQYF
TRBJ2-2 | TRBV7-2 | many | . | TGTGCCAGCCGCTTAGGGGGAGAGGGCACCGGGGAGCTGTTTTTT | CASRLGGEGTGELFF
TRBJ2-5 | TRBV29-1 | many | TRBD2 | TGCAGCGTTGAAGGGGTAAAGGGAGGGGAGAAAGAGACCCAGTACTTC | CSVEGVKGGEKETQYF
TRBJ1-2 | TRBV28 | many | . | TGTGCCAGCAGTTTGGTAGTCAGATTGAACTATGGCTACACCTTC | CASSLVVRLNYGYTF
TRBJ1-2 | TRBV4-3 | many | TRBD1 | TGCGCCAGCAGCCAAGATGGGACAGGGTTTTCGGCTGACACCTTC | CASSQDGTGFSADTF
TRBJ1-1 | TRBV20-1 | many | . | TGCAGTGCTAGAGATAAGGGCCAGGGCGGGACTGAAGCTTTCTTT | CSARDKGQGGTEAFF
TRBJ2-2 | TRBV6-2/TRBV6-3 | many | . | TGTGCCAGCAGTTACAGGGACACCGGGGAGCTGTTTTTT | CASSYRDTGELFF
TRBJ1-6 | TRBV5-1 | many | . | TGCGCCAGCAGGCCCTGGACGGCGAATAATTCACCCCTCCACTTT | CASRPWTANNSPLHF
TRBJ2-2 | TRBV2 | many | . | TGTGCCAGCAGGGGTAGCGGGAACACCGGGGAGCTGTTTTTT | CASRGSGNTGELFF
TRBJ2-5 | TRBV12-3/TRBV12-4 | many | . | TGTGCCAGCAGTTCCACGGAGACCCAGTACTTC | CASSSTETQYF
TRBJ1-3 | TRBV12-3/TRBV12-4 | many | . | TGTGCCAGCAATCAGACACCTAGCTCTGGAAACACCATATATTTT | CASNQTPSSGNTIYF
TRBJ2-1 | TRBV7-2 | many | TRBD2 | TGTGCCAGCAGCGGACCTAGCGGCCATTCCTACAATGAGCAGTTCTTC | CASSGPSGHSYNEQFF
TRBJ1-4 | TRBV18 | many | . | TGTGCCAGCTCACCATCGGCTCAAAACGAAAAACTGTTTTTT | CASSPSAQNEKLFF
TRBJ2-1 | TRBV5-1 | many | . | TGCGCCAGCAGCTTGGGAGGGGGCTCCTACAATGAGCAGTTCTTC | CASSLGGGSYNEQFF
TRBJ2-2 | TRBV11-2 | few | TRBD2 | TGTGCCAGCAGCTTAGGACTAGCTCACACCGGGGAGCTGTTTTTT | CASSLGLAHTGELFF
TRBJ1-2 | TRBV4-3 | many | . | TGCGCCAGCAGCCAAGATACTGGGGGACTAGGCTACACCTTC | CASSQDTGGLGYTF
TRBJ1-3 | TRBV29-1 | many | . | TGCAGCGTTGATAAGAGAAACACCATATATTTT | CSVDKRNTIYF
TRBJ1-2 | TRBV20-1 | many | TRBD1 | TGCAGTGCTTACACAGGGGGTCGAGGCTACACCTTC | CSAYTGGRGYTF
TRBJ2-7 | TRBV7-2 | . | . | TGTGCCAGCAGCCAAAGAGGGGGGGGGTACGAGCAGTACTTC | CASSQRGGGYEQYF
TRBJ2-7 | TRBV12-3/TRBV12-4 | many | TRBD1 | TGTGCCAGCAGTGAGGACAGGGGGCTCTACGAGCAGTACTTC | CASSEDRGLYEQYF